This T cell receptor (beta chain) was retrieved from a study of early T cells in non-severe SARS-CoV-2 infection. Study-wide background: With bulk RNA from unsorted whole blood as input, sequencing yielded unpaired chains.

Unique molecular identifiers were added to individual cDNA molecules. TCRdb re-called the 5' RACE reads with MiXCR, one entry per CDR3 protein. The profile shows 35,000 to 45,000 distinct CDR3 sequences, roughly 5.7% of them singletons. This CDR3 spans 14 amino acids. V was clipped by 3 bases and J by 10 bases, with 16 bases between them. This clonotype was detected many times. The antigen remains unidentified. Findings of the study overall: Matches to VDJdb favored anti-spike CD8 responses and missed private and CD4 specificities.

This sequence was found in an adult who was a healthcare worker with PCR-confirmed SARS-CoV-2 infection or an uninfected control (not recorded which). Sequences were derived from whole blood, sampled at baseline. The chain is built from TRBV12-3 or TRBV12-4 and TRBJ2-1; D gene ambiguous. CDR3 coding DNA: TGTGCCAGCAGTTTGTTCGTAGGTTCCCGGGAGCAGTTCTTC. This translates into CASSLFVGSREQFF.